The entry below gives a single TCR beta chain sequence along with its context. Antigen: not known. V dropped 0 bases and J dropped 7 bases, with 12 bases sitting between them. CDR1 and CDR2 (germline): KGHSH, LQKENI. This CDR3 has 15 amino acids. This specimen belongs to a study of T cell responses to AZD1222 COVID-19 vaccine. Findings and caveats of the study: Spike was spanned by vaccine-associated CD4 TCRs, with dominance at 160-218 and 743-854.

Here immunoSEQ multiplex PCR was the method, and the copy in TCRdb shows in-frame clones only, minus some. This sample has tens of thousands of clones, with more than 75% found just once. This sequence was found in an adult in good health. The material sequenced was peripheral blood, taken on day 0 of AZD1222 vaccination. The chain carries TRBV18 and TRBJ2-2; unclear D gene. Here the CDR3 reads CASSPPERLNGELFF. The DNA of the CDR3 is TGTGCCAGCTCACCACCGGAGAGGTTGAACGGGGAGCTGTTTTTT. Looking up the rest from reference TRBV18 and TRBJ2-2 gives the full variable domain: NAGVMQNPRHLVRRRGQEARLRCSPMKGHSHVYWYRQLPEEGLKFMVYLQKENIIDESGMPKERFSAEFPKEGPSILRIQQVVRGDSAAYFCASSPPERLNGELFFGEGSRLTVL.